This TCR beta chain is from a study of a mutant IDH1 vaccine in newly diagnosed glioma. Trimming removed 1 base at V and 6 bases at J, with 16 bases between. Germline V lookup: CDR1 SEHNR, CDR2 FQNEAQ (reference sequence). The CDR3 has 16 amino acids. Note on this clone: Its antigen is unidentified.

Repertoires were generated with immunoSEQ multiplex PCR, while TCRdb's copy carries only in-frame clones and drops some. Of 30,000 to 45,000 clones in the sample, about 84% were seen once. Time point noted: week 5, during vaccination. The investigators gave 300 ug of mutant IDH1 20-mer peptide in each vaccine dose, together with topical imiquimod. This chain links TRBV7-9 with TRBJ2-1; either TRBD1 or TRBD2 may fit D (5 bases each). This clonotype was obtained from a man aged 35-49 years with glioma. The specimen comprised PBMCs, sampled from a glioma patient whose treatment included an IDH1 peptide vaccine. CDR3 loop: CASSLVGLTGTNEQFF. The CDR3 nucleotides read TGTGCCAGCAGCTTAGTTGGGCTAACGGGGACCAATGAGCAGTTCTTC.